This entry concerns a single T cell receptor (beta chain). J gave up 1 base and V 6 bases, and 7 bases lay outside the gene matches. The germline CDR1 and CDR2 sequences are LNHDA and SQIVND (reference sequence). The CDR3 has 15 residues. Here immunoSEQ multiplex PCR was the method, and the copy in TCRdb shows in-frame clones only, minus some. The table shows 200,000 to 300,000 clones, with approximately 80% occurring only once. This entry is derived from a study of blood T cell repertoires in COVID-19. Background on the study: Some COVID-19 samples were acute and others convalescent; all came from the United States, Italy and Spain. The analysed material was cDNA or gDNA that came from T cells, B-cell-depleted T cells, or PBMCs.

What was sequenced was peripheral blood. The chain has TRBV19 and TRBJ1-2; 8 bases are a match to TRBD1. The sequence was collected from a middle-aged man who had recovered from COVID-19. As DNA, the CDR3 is TGTGCCAGTAGCGATCGACAGGGGAATAACTATGGCTACACCTTC. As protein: CASSDRQGNNYGYTF.